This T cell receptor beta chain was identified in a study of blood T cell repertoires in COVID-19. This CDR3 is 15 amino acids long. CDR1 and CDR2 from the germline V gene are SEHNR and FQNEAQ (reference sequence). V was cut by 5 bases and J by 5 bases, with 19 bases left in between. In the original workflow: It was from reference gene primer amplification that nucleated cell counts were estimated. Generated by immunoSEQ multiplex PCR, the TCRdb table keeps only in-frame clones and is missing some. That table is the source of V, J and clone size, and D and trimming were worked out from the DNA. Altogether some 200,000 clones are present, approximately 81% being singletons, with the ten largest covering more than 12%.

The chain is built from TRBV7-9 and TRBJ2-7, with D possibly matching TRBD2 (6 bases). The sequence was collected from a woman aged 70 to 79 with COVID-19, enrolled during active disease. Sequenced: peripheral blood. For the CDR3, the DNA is TGTGCCAGCAGCCTAGAGTCGGGAGCTTCCCACGAGCAGTACTTC. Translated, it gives CASSLESGASHEQYF.